The 22 T cell receptor beta chains reported below all come from one sample, sequenced in a study of T-cell reconstitution after alpha-beta-depleted transplantation in children. A TCRbeta library incorporating unique molecular identifiers was prepared. TCRdb independently ran MiXCR on the PCR reads; one entry per CDR3 protein. The sample has 440,000 or so distinct CDR3 sequences, 43% seen once. Sample: PBMCs, taken before TCRalphabeta/CD19-depleted stem cell transplant. Receptors were obtained from a girl aged 2-9 years with aplastic anemia, due to receive a stem cell transplant.

This clonotype was counted a few times. The genes are TRBV20-1 and TRBJ2-6; D is perhaps TRBD2 (6 bases). V gave up 3 bases and J gave up 2 bases, with 11 bases separating them. Germline-derived CDR1 and CDR2 are DFQATT and SNEGSKA (reference sequence). The CDR3 spans 15 residues. The DNA of the CDR3 is TGCAGTGCTAGCGGGAGTGAAGCTGGGGCCAACGTCCTGACTTTC. It yields the protein CSASGSEAGANVLTF.

The chain carries TRBV5-1 and TRBJ1-4, with 8 bases identical to TRBD1. The V gene end was trimmed by 3 bases and the J gene end by 10 bases; junction bases not matched to a gene: 8. Germline CDR1 and CDR2: SGHRS and YFSETQ. This CDR3 comprises 14 residues. As DNA, the CDR3 is TGCGCCAGCAGCTATGACCCCGGACAGGGAAAACTGTTTTTT. Translating it yields CASSYDPGQGKLFF.

By share, this clonotype counts as medium-sized. The CDR3 region has the DNA TGTGCCAGCAGCTTGAGGATTTCGGCAGGGTTCGTCACCGGGGAGCTGTTTTTT. Protein: CASSLRISAGFVTGELFF. The chain has TRBV5-8 and TRBJ2-2; tentatively, D is TRBD1 (5 bases). With 1 base removed from V and 4 bases from J, the gap between germline ends came to 20 bases. The CDR3 is made up of 18 amino acids. Germline V CDR1 and CDR2: SGHTS, YDEGEE.

The rearrangement links TRBV3-1 to TRBJ2-3; D gene uncertain. This CDR3 contains 15 residues. V was trimmed by 0 bases and J by 3 bases, leaving 10 bases between them. Germline CDR1 and CDR2: LGHDT and YNNKEL (reference sequence). The CDR3 protein is CASSQDTHMTDTQYF. CDR3 nucleotide sequence: TGTGCCAGCAGCCAAGACACCCATATGACAGATACGCAGTATTTT.

This clonotype was seen a handful of times. This chain connects TRBV18 to TRBJ2-3, with 11 bases aligning to TRBD2. Germline values: CDR1 KGHSH, CDR2 LQKENI. This CDR3 comprises 18 residues. The trim removed 2 bases at V and 7 bases at J, leaving 14 bases unmatched. CDR3: CASSPRKIAGGPANTQYF. The CDR3 coding sequence is TGTGCCAGCTCACCAAGAAAAATAGCGGGAGGGCCAGCGAATACGCAGTATTTT.

This clonotype was counted only a few times. V usage is TRBV29-1 and J usage is TRBJ1-3; 7 bases line up with TRBD1. The ends lost 6 bases at V and 2 bases at J; junction bases unmatched: 4. Germline lookup yields CDR1 SQVTM and CDR2 ANQGSEA. The CDR3 loop spans 13 amino acids. CDR3 nucleotide sequence: TGCAGCGTAACCAGGGGGACTGGAAACACCATATATTTT. It yields the protein CSVTRGTGNTIYF.

This clonotype was recorded at least ten times. The gene calls are TRBV7-9 and TRBJ2-1; the D gene is possibly TRBD1 (6 bases). Per the germline V gene, CDR1 is SEHNR and CDR2 is FQNEAQ (reference sequence). V lost 2 bases and J 6 bases, leaving 14 bases between the germline ends. The CDR3 is 15 amino acids. The CDR3 region has the DNA TGTGCCAGCAGCTTATCCGAACAGGGCGCCAATGAGCAGTTCTTC. It is translated as CASSLSEQGANEQFF.

Worth noting for this clonotype: This may be a read error, as it is one base from a much larger clone. The chain employs TRBV20-1 and TRBJ1-1; possibly TRBD1 for D (6 bases). CDR3 size: 13 residues. Germline CDR1 DFQATT, CDR2 SNEGSKA (reference sequence). This CDR3 is CSADSSMNIEAFF. The CDR3 coding sequence is TGCAGTGCGGACAGCTCCATGAACATTGAAGCTTTCTTT.

Concerning this clonotype itself: A much bigger clone sits one base away, suggesting this may be a read error. The genes are TRBV25-1 and TRBJ2-7, with unresolved D. Germline CDR1 reads MGHDK; CDR2 reads SYGVNS. The V end was cut by 9 bases, the J end by 3 bases, with 9 bases between. This CDR3 contains 11 residues. The CDR3 DNA is TGTGCCAGTACCCTCTGCTACGAGCAGTACTTC. Translation: CASTLCYEQYF.

The chain joins TRBV6-1 to TRBJ2-5, with a weak D call TRBD1 (5 bases). The CDR3 consists of 14 residues. V dropped 8 bases and J dropped 1 base, with 14 bases sitting between them. CDR1 MNHNS and CDR2 SASEGT come from the germline V gene. CDR3: CASSWGRFQETQYF. The CDR3 DNA reads as TGTGCCAGCTCATGGGGCCGATTCCAAGAGACCCAGTACTTC.

This clonotype was seen ten or more times. The rearrangement joins TRBV6-1 to TRBJ1-6, with D perhaps TRBD1 (5 bases). V was trimmed by 8 bases and J by 1 base, leaving 9 bases between them. CDR1 and CDR2 (germline): MNHNS, SASEGT. The CDR3 runs 14 residues. CDR3: CASGEGSYNSPLHF. CDR3 in DNA: TGTGCCAGCGGCGAGGGGTCCTATAATTCACCCCTCCACTTT.

This rearrangement joins TRBV5-1 to TRBJ1-1, with TRBD1 matching 7 bases. Germline trimming cut 2 bases from V and 6 bases from J; bases unmatched to any gene: 7. Looked up from germline, CDR1 is SGHRS and CDR2 is YFSETQ. CDR3 size: 14 residues. The CDR3 nucleotides are TGCGCCAGCAGCTTAGAGGGGGCGCAGGCTGAAGCTTTCTTT. Translated, it gives CASSLEGAQAEAFF.

The rearrangement uses TRBV20-1 and TRBJ2-1, with D uncertain. CDR1 DFQATT and CDR2 SNEGSKA come from the germline V gene (reference sequence). The CDR3 spans 12 residues. Trimming removed 3 bases from V and 6 bases from J, with 9 bases in between. CDR3 residues: CSARVIGNEQFF. DNA of the CDR3: TGCAGTGCTAGGGTCATAGGCAATGAGCAGTTCTTC.

This clonotype has only a few counts. This chain links TRBV28 with TRBJ2-5; no clear D. Per the germline V gene, CDR1 is MDHEN and CDR2 is SYDVKM. This CDR3 spans 16 amino acids. Trimming left V 8 bases short and J 2 bases short, with 21 bases between. The CDR3: CASRAQRRNLQETQYF. The CDR3 region has the DNA TGTGCCAGCCGGGCCCAGCGTCGAAACCTTCAAGAGACCCAGTACTTC.

This clonotype came up many times. The chain carries TRBV20-1 and TRBJ2-1, with 11 bases matching TRBD2. Germline V lookup: CDR1 DFQATT, CDR2 SNEGSKA (reference sequence). J gave up 0 bases and V 6 bases, and 1 base lay outside the gene matches. The CDR3 extends over 14 amino acids. CDR3 sequence (DNA): TGCAGTGCCACTAGCGGGAGCTCCTACAATGAGCAGTTCTTC. Its translation: CSATSGSSYNEQFF.

V usage is TRBV9 and J usage is TRBJ2-7, with D unclear. Between the trimmed V and J ends, which lost 3 bases and 2 bases, there was a span of 6 bases. The CDR3 has 12 residues. Germline V gene lookup returns CDR1 SGDLS and CDR2 YYNGEE. The CDR3 DNA reads TGTGCCAGCAGCGGGTCTACCTACGAGCAGTACTTC. Translated: CASSGSTYEQYF.

The sample holds a few counts of this clonotype. This chain joins TRBV7-2 and TRBJ1-1, with TRBD1 as a possible D gene (5 bases). V shed 2 bases and J shed 5 bases, with 12 bases lying between them. Germline CDR1 and CDR2: SGHTA and FQGNSA. This CDR3 is built from 14 residues. CDR3 region: CASSLQGGGTEAFF. The CDR3 DNA follows: TGTGCCAGCAGCTTACAGGGCGGGGGTACTGAAGCTTTCTTT.

The V and J genes are TRBV10-3 and TRBJ2-7, with 7 bases that match TRBD2. Germline V CDR1 and CDR2: ENHRY, SYGVKD. V shed 4 bases and J 5 bases; nucleotides not matched to a gene: 5. This CDR3 region has 13 residues. CDR3 nucleotide sequence: TGTGCCATCAGTGGCGGGAGAGAAAACGAGCAGTACTTC. This gives the protein CAISGGRENEQYF.

In this sample, this clonotype turned up many times. V and J are TRBV25-1 and TRBJ2-7; 9 bases map to TRBD1. The germline gives CDR1 MGHDK, CDR2 SYGVNS. CDR3 length: 11 residues. The J segment lost 12 bases and the V segment lost 4 bases, leaving 4 bases of the junction unmatched. The CDR3 nucleotides are TGTGCCAGCAGTGGGACAGGGGATTGGTACTTC. As protein: CASSGTGDWYF.

This rearrangement joins TRBV28 to TRBJ1-6; D gene uncertain. Deletions cut 7 bases from V and 0 bases from J, with 13 bases between. Germline CDR1 and CDR2: MDHEN and SYDVKM. The CDR3 contains 16 residues. This chain's CDR3 is CASTNWAGSYNSPLHF. The CDR3 DNA reads TGTGCCAGCACAAATTGGGCCGGCTCCTATAATTCACCCCTCCACTTT.

J is TRBJ2-1 and V is TRBV20-1, with 7 bases fitting TRBD2. The CDR3 has 16 amino acids. After removal of 4 bases from V and 8 bases from J, the junction contained 17 bases not matched to a gene. Germline V gene sequence: CDR1 DFQATT, CDR2 SNEGSKA (reference sequence). CDR3 sequence reads: CSATGRAAGLHDEQFF. Written as DNA, the CDR3 is TGCAGTGCTACGGGCCGGGCAGCGGGGTTACACGATGAGCAGTTCTTC.

The V and J genes are TRBV6-1 and TRBJ2-5; D call uncertain. The germline V gene encodes CDR1 MNHNS and CDR2 SASEGT. Deletions cut 3 bases from V and 5 bases from J, with 4 bases between. The CDR3 sequence is 11 residues long. The CDR3 nucleotides are TGTGCCAGCAGTGACGAGGAGACCCAGTACTTC. Protein: CASSDEETQYF.